This T cell receptor (beta chain) is from a study of T cells in Graves' hyperthyroidism and ophthalmopathy. Points from the study as a whole: Blood also contained most expanded thyroid clonotypes above 0.001. Ophthalmopathy, which appeared later, was predicted by the model a median around 6.9 months before onset.

What was amplified from RNA transcripts were TCR beta CDR3 regions. An initial round of RT-PCR targeting the TCR CDR3 relied on the HTBI primer set. TCRdb reprocessed the multiplex PCR reads via MiXCR and lists one record per CDR3 protein. The sample has about 570,000 distinct CDR3 sequences, about 43% seen once; the top ten hold 19%. With regard to this clonotype: Its antigen is not known.

In germline, CDR1 is SNHLY, CDR2 FYNNEI. V lost 3 bases and J lost 6, with 15 bases in between. This CDR3 is built from 14 residues. The receptor was derived from an adult woman with Graves' disease, either hyperthyroidism or ophthalmopathy (not recorded which). Sequenced input: peripheral blood or thyroid tissue (not recorded which). The rearrangement uses TRBV2 and TRBJ2-7; D might be TRBD2 (6 bases). The CDR3, as DNA: TGTGCCAGCAGTGAGGGACTCCCGACCGCCGAGCAGTACTTC. The encoded protein is CASSEGLPTAEQYF. The variable domain in full, completed from reference TRBV2 and TRBJ2-7, reads EPEVTQTPSHQVTQMGQEVILRCVPISNHLYFYWYRQILGQKVEFLVSFYNNEISEKSEIFDDQFSVERPDGSNFTLKIRSTKLEDSAMYFCASSEGLPTAEQYFGPGTRLTVT.